This is a list of T cell receptor beta chains from one sample in a study of blood T cell repertoires in COVID-19. Profiled with immunoSEQ multiplex PCR; TCRdb holds only in-frame clones, not every one. The data contain 150,000 to 200,000 clones, around 85% of them singletons. Source material: peripheral blood. These receptors were obtained from a man in his sixties with acute or convalescent COVID-19. Each CDR3 is given with its conserved first and last residue. D genes are given only for firm matches. Rows give clone size only sometimes, using once, few, many, or a class for an expanded clone.

TRBV7-9,.,13,.,TRBJ2-3,CASSLSQGDTQYF,TGTGCCAGCAGCTTATCACAGGGAGATACGCAGTATTTT
TRBV9,.,14,TRBD1,TRBJ1-6,CASGRDRSNSPLHF,TGTGCCAGCGGCCGGGACAGAAGTAATTCACCCCTCCACTTT
TRBV7-9,.,15,.,TRBJ2-3,CASSLGVDSTDTQYF,TGTGCCAGCAGCTTGGGAGTTGACAGCACAGATACGCAGTATTTT
TRBV18,.,16,TRBD2,TRBJ2-3,CASSPGLAGAGDTQYF,TGTGCCAGCTCACCAGGGCTAGCGGGAGCAGGAGATACGCAGTATTTT
TRBV5-1,.,14,.,TRBJ1-2,CASTLSGGDYGYTF,TGCGCCAGCACCCTGTCGGGGGGTGACTATGGCTACACCTTC
TRBV6-5,few,11,.,TRBJ2-3,CASSSTNTQYF,TGTGCCAGCAGTTCGACTAATACGCAGTATTTT
TRBV5-1,once,13,.,TRBJ1-5,CASSLEGGQPQHF,TGCGCCAGCAGCTTGGAGGGAGGCCAGCCCCAGCATTTT
TRBV5-5,.,13,.,TRBJ1-5,CARKPGKDQPQHF,TGTGCCAGGAAACCCGGGAAGGATCAGCCCCAGCATTTT
TRBV9,.,17,.,TRBJ1-6,CASSAPSASSYNSPLHF,TGTGCCAGCAGTGCGCCATCCGCGAGCTCCTATAATTCACCCCTCCACTTT
TRBV3-1/TRBV3-2,.,19,TRBD2,TRBJ2-1,CASSSRGLAGQTSYNEQFF,TGTGCCAGCAGCTCCCGGGGACTAGCGGGACAGACCTCCTACAATGAGCAGTTCTTC
TRBV9,.,16,.,TRBJ2-2,CASSAIMRANTGELFF,TGTGCCAGCAGCGCCATCATGAGGGCGAACACCGGGGAGCTGTTTTTT
TRBV28,.,14,.,TRBJ2-7,CASSFGTITYEQYF,TGTGCCAGCAGTTTTGGGACAATCACCTACGAGCAGTACTTC
TRBV28,.,12,TRBD2,TRBJ2-4,CASSLGLDLQYF,TGTGCCAGCAGTCTCGGACTAGACCTTCAGTACTTC
TRBV4-1,.,12,.,TRBJ2-2,CASSQERGELFF,TGCGCCAGCAGCCAAGAGAGGGGGGAGCTGTTTTTT
TRBV11-2,.,14,.,TRBJ2-2,CASSVILAGGELFF,TGTGCCAGCAGCGTAATTTTGGCAGGCGGGGAGCTGTTTTTT
TRBV11-2,.,13,.,TRBJ1-2,CASSPPDKDGYTF,TGTGCCAGCAGCCCCCCGGACAAAGATGGCTACACCTTC
TRBV6-4,.,15,.,TRBJ1-2,CASSAEPGGNYGYTF,TGTGCCAGCAGTGCCGAACCGGGAGGGAACTATGGCTACACCTTC
TRBV7-3,.,19,TRBD1,TRBJ1-1,CASSKGGTGVPFTSTEAFF,TGTGCCAGCAGCAAGGGGGGGACAGGAGTGCCTTTTACGTCCACTGAAGCTTTCTTT
TRBV30,.,17,TRBD2,TRBJ2-1,CAWKGTSGVSSYNEQFF,TGTGCCTGGAAGGGGACTAGCGGGGTTAGCTCCTACAATGAGCAGTTCTTC
TRBV10-1,.,15,TRBD2,TRBJ2-5,CASSDGPTGGETQYF,TGCGCCAGCAGTGACGGACCTACGGGAGGGGAGACCCAGTACTTC
TRBV7-2,.,13,TRBD1,TRBJ1-1,CASSTQGATEAFF,TGTGCCAGCAGCACACAGGGGGCCACTGAAGCTTTCTTT
TRBV10-3,.,12,.,TRBJ1-3,CATSRDRNTIYF,TGTGCCACAAGTCGGGATAGAAACACCATATATTTT
TRBV28,.,14,TRBD2,TRBJ2-7,CASSFGGSKYEQYF,TGTGCCAGCAGTTTTGGCGGGAGTAAATACGAGCAGTACTTC
TRBV7-6,.,15,TRBD2,TRBJ2-3,CASSRRGVGTDTQYF,TGTGCCAGCAGCCGTCGGGGGGTGGGCACAGATACGCAGTATTTT
TRBV30,.,15,TRBD1,TRBJ1-5,CAWRARTGGFQPQHF,TGTGCCTGGAGGGCACGGACAGGGGGCTTTCAGCCCCAGCATTTT
TRBV3-1/TRBV3-2,.,14,.,TRBJ2-7,CASSLRGSGLEQYF,TGTGCCAGCAGCCTACGGGGTAGCGGACTCGAGCAGTACTTC
TRBV5-4,few,14,TRBD1,TRBJ1-1,CASSLDRGRGGPFF,TGTGCCAGCAGCCTAGACAGGGGGCGTGGAGGTCCTTTCTTT
TRBV14,.,13,.,TRBJ2-1,CASSPRSYNEQFF,TGTGCCAGCAGCCCCCGCTCCTACAATGAGCAGTTCTTC
TRBV10-3,.,15,.,TRBJ2-7,CAISLGSSRDYEQYF,TGTGCCATCAGCCTCGGGTCTAGCCGCGACTACGAGCAGTACTTC
TRBV10-3,.,14,TRBD1,TRBJ1-1,CAISEDRANTEAFF,TGTGCCATCAGTGAGGACAGGGCGAACACTGAAGCTTTCTTT
TRBV2,few,14,TRBD1,TRBJ2-7,CASSPDRVIHEQYF,TGTGCCAGCAGTCCTGACAGGGTGATCCACGAGCAGTACTTC
TRBV18,.,17,TRBD1,TRBJ2-2,CASSAQRQGMNTGELFF,TGTGCCAGCTCAGCGCAGCGACAGGGGATGAACACCGGGGAGCTGTTTTTT
TRBV30,.,14,TRBD2,TRBJ2-5,CAWSVGGRVETQYF,TGTGCCTGGAGTGTCGGCGGGAGGGTAGAGACCCAGTACTTC
TRBV2,.,15,.,TRBJ2-3,CASSDSGMGTDTQYF,TGTGCCAGCAGTGATTCCGGGATGGGCACAGATACGCAGTATTTT
TRBV3-1/TRBV3-2,.,14,TRBD2,TRBJ2-1,CASSEKLADNEQFF,TGTGCCAGCAGCGAAAAACTAGCGGACAATGAGCAGTTCTTC
TRBV28,.,13,TRBD1,TRBJ2-7,CASSLIGTGWFVF,TGTGCCAGCAGTTTAATTGGGACAGGGTGGTTCGTCTTC
TRBV4-1,.,14,.,TRBJ2-7,CASSRDQGPYEQYF,TGCGCCAGCAGCCGTGATCAGGGGCCCTACGAGCAGTACTTC
TRBV6-2/TRBV6-3,.,14,.,TRBJ1-5,CASSFGGARQPQHF,TGTGCCAGCAGTTTTGGGGGGGCGAGGCAGCCCCAGCATTTT
TRBV19,.,14,TRBD1,TRBJ2-5,CASRRQGADGTQYF,TGTGCCAGTAGGCGACAGGGCGCGGATGGGACCCAGTACTTC
TRBV13,few,16,.,TRBJ1-2,CASSTPGERGIIGYTF,TGTGCCAGCAGCACTCCGGGGGAGCGGGGGATAATCGGCTACACCTTC
TRBV6-5,.,12,.,TRBJ2-5,CASSSGWETQYF,TGTGCCAGCAGTAGCGGGTGGGAGACCCAGTACTTC
TRBV5-1,once,15,.,TRBJ2-2,CASSLSGSNTGELFF,TGCGCCAGCAGCTTAAGCGGATCGAACACCGGGGAGCTGTTTTTT
TRBV27,few,17,.,TRBJ2-1,CASSARFGGGAYNEQFF,TGTGCCAGCAGTGCCCGATTTGGCGGAGGAGCCTACAATGAGCAGTTCTTC
TRBV4-1,.,15,TRBD2,TRBJ2-7,CASSQDLLAGGVQYF,TGCGCCAGCAGCCAAGATCTGCTAGCGGGAGGGGTGCAGTACTTC
TRBV14,.,16,TRBD1,TRBJ2-1,CASSPWTRQGRNEQFF,TGTGCCAGCAGCCCCTGGACGAGACAGGGGCGTAATGAGCAGTTCTTC
TRBV4-2,.,17,TRBD2,TRBJ2-3,CASSQGSTSGSTDTQYF,TGTGCCAGCAGCCAAGGTTCGACTAGCGGGAGTACAGATACGCAGTATTTT
TRBV6-1,.,17,TRBD2,TRBJ2-3,CASSGVTSGSLTDTQYF,TGTGCCAGCAGTGGCGTCACTAGCGGGAGTCTCACAGATACGCAGTATTTT